This T cell receptor beta chain was identified during a study of long-term antiretroviral therapy in people with HIV. Per the germline V gene, CDR1 is SNHLY and CDR2 is FYNNEI. The CDR3 loop spans 15 amino acids. V trimming: 4 bases; J trimming: 0 bases; junction bases outside the gene matches: 5. Survey-level resolution applied to immunoSEQ assay v3.0. TCRdb's table, derived via immunoSEQ multiplex PCR, lists solely in-frame clones and lacks some. The table lists some 28,000 clones, about 95% of them singletons. With respect to this clone: Its antigen is unidentified.

Whole-study findings and limits: Clonotypes expanded prior to ART showed repertoire dominance at all sampled time points.

The samples, holding about 1-10 million cryopreserved PBMC, were thawed before DNA extraction was carried out. The gene calls are TRBV2 and TRBJ1-1; 7 nucleotides agree with TRBD1. This TCR was recovered from a man aged 25-45 years with HIV. Material: unsorted PBMCs, obtained 6 to 6.5 years after starting antiretroviral therapy. CDR3 in amino acids: CASSGGTAMNTEAFF. CDR3 bases: TGTGCCAGCAGTGGGGGGACAGCGATGAACACTGAAGCTTTCTTT.